Listed below are T cell receptor beta chains from one sample, sequenced in a study of technical replicates of blood from a few donors. TCRdb's copy holds only in-frame clones and misses some; the assay was immunoSEQ multiplex PCR. This sample yields about 79,000 clones, of which more than 85% are seen a single time; about 0.4% belongs to the top ten. Sequencing was done on a sample of T cells isolated from PBMCs. These receptors were obtained from a human donor in good health. Some clones in this sample may be carry-over from other donors' samples. Both conserved end residues are part of each CDR3. The D gene is left open where the match is weak. The size field is filled for only some rows; it gives once, few, many or a size class.

clone_size j_call v_call d_call cdr3_nt cdr3_aa
. TRBJ1-1 TRBV5-6 . TGTGCCAGCAGCTTTAGGAACACTGAAGCTTTCTTT CASSFRNTEAFF
. TRBJ2-1 TRBV27 TRBD1 TGTGCCAGCAGTCCAGGACAGGGCTGGGGGGCGAGCTCCTACAATGAGCAGTTCTTC CASSPGQGWGASSYNEQFF
. TRBJ2-7 TRBV4-1 . TGCGCCAGCAGCCTTAGGACCGTCCGAGGGGAGCAGTACTTC CASSLRTVRGEQYF
. TRBJ2-1 TRBV5-4 TRBD1 TGTGCCAGCAGCCCCCGGGACAGTGCATACAATGAGCAGTTCTTC CASSPRDSAYNEQFF
. TRBJ1-5 TRBV4-3 . TGCGCCAGCAGCCAAGACCGGACAGCCCTATTAGGGCCCCAGCATTTT CASSQDRTALLGPQHF
. TRBJ2-7 TRBV19 TRBD2 TGTGCCAGTAGTATAAAGGCGGGAGGGACAACCTACGAGCAGTACTTC CASSIKAGGTTYEQYF
. TRBJ2-7 TRBV7-9 . TGTGCCAGCAGCCCGTCTAGCGTGTACTACGAGCAGTACTTC CASSPSSVYYEQYF
. TRBJ2-3 TRBV19 . TGTGCCAGTAGTATAGGCCCGGGTGATTATACGCAGTATTTT CASSIGPGDYTQYF
. TRBJ1-2 TRBV5-6 . TGTGCCAGCAGCTTGAACGGACTCTATGGCTACACCTTC CASSLNGLYGYTF
once TRBJ2-2 TRBV2 TRBD1 TGTGCCAGCAGTAGAGAGACAGGGTACGGGGAGCTGTTTTTT CASSRETGYGELFF
. TRBJ2-7 TRBV7-9 . TGTGCCAGCAGCTTATCCCAGGTGAACGAGCAGTACTTC CASSLSQVNEQYF
. TRBJ1-1 TRBV6-5 . TGTGCCAGCAGTCAGACAGATATGAACACTGAAGCTTTCTTT CASSQTDMNTEAFF
. TRBJ1-4 TRBV30 TRBD1 TGTGCCTGGAGTGACGGGACAGCGAATGAAAAACTGTTTTTT CAWSDGTANEKLFF
. TRBJ1-3 TRBV2 TRBD1 TGTGCCAGCAAGGAAGGACAGGGATGGGGAAACACCATATATTTT CASKEGQGWGNTIYF
. TRBJ2-7 TRBV4-2 TRBD1 TGTGCCAGCAGCCGACGAACCGGGACAGGGGGAGAAAGATACGAGCAGTACTTC CASSRRTGTGGERYEQYF
. TRBJ1-4 TRBV6-6 . TGTGCCAGCAGTTACTCCACCTCACAGGCCGATGAAAAACTGTTTTTT CASSYSTSQADEKLFF
once TRBJ2-7 TRBV30 TRBD2 TGTGCCTGGAGGACGACTAGCGCCTACGAGCAGTACTTC CAWRTTSAYEQYF
. TRBJ2-1 TRBV7-8 TRBD2 TGTGCCAGCAGCTTATCCGTCTCGGGACTAGTCAACAATGAGCAGTTCTTC CASSLSVSGLVNNEQFF
. TRBJ2-7 TRBV5-1 TRBD2 TGCGCCAGCAGCTTAAGGACTAGCGGGGAGGGAAAGTACGAGCAGTACTTC CASSLRTSGEGKYEQYF
. TRBJ2-7 TRBV20-1 . TGCAGTGCGACCAGGGCTCGGGAGCAGTACTTC CSATRAREQYF
. TRBJ1-2 TRBV19 TRBD1 TGTGCCAGCCGCGACAGGGGTGGTGACTATGGCTACACCTTC CASRDRGGDYGYTF
. TRBJ2-7 TRBV6-4 TRBD2 TGTGCCAGCAGTGCCTCCAAGGGCGGGAGGGCCTACGAGCAGTACTTC CASSASKGGRAYEQYF
. TRBJ2-7 TRBV19 . TGTGCCAGCTCTTGGACTGGTTCCTACGAGCAGTACTTC CASSWTGSYEQYF
. TRBJ2-3 TRBV7-2 . TGTGCCAGCAGCGGCCGGACTATATCAGTAGATACGCAGTATTTT CASSGRTISVDTQYF
. TRBJ1-1 TRBV28 . TGTGCCAGCAGTTTCCCTAAGACAGGTCCTACTATGAACACTGAAGCTTTCTTT CASSFPKTGPTMNTEAFF
. TRBJ1-5 TRBV6-6 . TGTGCCAGCAGTTTGAGGAAGCCCCAGCATTTT CASSLRKPQHF
. TRBJ2-7 TRBV5-1 TRBD1 TGCGCCAGCAGCTTAAGGGGGCCTGCCTACGAGCAGTACTTC CASSLRGPAYEQYF
. TRBJ1-1 TRBV5-1 TRBD1 TGCGCCAGCAGCTTCCCCTGGACAGGGGGGTCCACTGAAGCTTTCTTT CASSFPWTGGSTEAFF
. TRBJ2-1 TRBV9 . TGTGCCAGCAGCGTAGGGGGAGAGAGCTCCTACAATGAGCAGTTCTTC CASSVGGESSYNEQFF
. TRBJ1-5 TRBV5-5 . TGTGCCAGCAGCCCTCGAGGGCCACAGCCCCAGCATTTT CASSPRGPQPQHF
. TRBJ2-2 TRBV10-1 . TGCGCCAGCAGTGAGGGGTCGCAGGGAACCGGGGAGCTGTTTTTT CASSEGSQGTGELFF
. TRBJ2-1 TRBV5-5 TRBD2 TGTGCCAGCAGCTTCCGACTAGCGGTCTACAATGAGCAGTTCTTC CASSFRLAVYNEQFF
. TRBJ1-5 TRBV4-1 . TGCGCCAGCAGCCAAGAGTCAGGGGCCAGTCAGCCCCAGCATTTT CASSQESGASQPQHF
few TRBJ1-2 TRBV2 . TGTGCCAGCAGTGAAGCATTAGAGTCCATAGTCGGCTATGGCTACACCTTC CASSEALESIVGYGYTF
. TRBJ2-1 TRBV19 TRBD1 TGTGCCAGTAGTACCGGGACAGGGGGCAATGAGCAGTTCTTC CASSTGTGGNEQFF
. TRBJ1-5 TRBV28 . TGTGCCAGCAGTTTATATGCGGTTAATCAGCCCCAGCATTTT CASSLYAVNQPQHF
few TRBJ2-5 TRBV30 . TGTGCCTTGGACACCATACAAGAGACCCAGTACTTC CALDTIQETQYF
. TRBJ2-7 TRBV12-5 . TGTGCTAGTGGTTTGAAAGGGGACTACGAGCAGTACTTC CASGLKGDYEQYF
. TRBJ1-3 TRBV9 . TGTGCCAGCAGCGTAGGGACCAGGGTACCTGGAAACACCATATATTTT CASSVGTRVPGNTIYF
. TRBJ2-1 TRBV6-1 . TGTGCCAGCAGTCAGGACTACTCCTACAATGAGCAGTTCTTC CASSQDYSYNEQFF
. TRBJ2-3 TRBV19 . TGTGCCAGTAGTACAGGGAGGACAGATACGCAGTATTTT CASSTGRTDTQYF
. TRBJ2-7 TRBV5-1 TRBD2 TGCGCCAGCAGCACCGGGACTAGCGGCCTCTACGAGCAGTACTTC CASSTGTSGLYEQYF
few TRBJ2-3 TRBV6-1 TRBD1 TGTGCCAGCAGTGCACCGGGACAGGGGCGAAATACGCAGTATTTT CASSAPGQGRNTQYF
. TRBJ2-7 TRBV27 TRBD2 TGTGCCAGCTCGCTAGCGGCCTTGGACGAGCAGTACTTC CASSLAALDEQYF
. TRBJ1-5 TRBV7-2 . TGTGCCAGCAGCTTGTCTTTCAGGGATCAGCCCCAGCATTTT CASSLSFRDQPQHF
once TRBJ1-3 TRBV5-1 TRBD1 TGCGCCAGCAGATCCGGGACAGGGACGTCTGGAAACACCATATATTTT CASRSGTGTSGNTIYF
once TRBJ2-1 TRBV7-8 . TGTGCCAGCATACGAGAGAGCTCCTACAATGAGCAGTTCTTC CASIRESSYNEQFF
few TRBJ1-5 TRBV4-1 TRBD1 TGCGCCAGCAGCCCGACAGGGTTTGATCAGCCCCAGCATTTT CASSPTGFDQPQHF
. TRBJ2-5 TRBV7-9 . TGTGCCAGCAGCCCAGTCGGCCAGGGAGGGACCCAGTACTTC CASSPVGQGGTQYF
. TRBJ2-5 TRBV27 TRBD1 TGTGCCAGCAGTAGGGGGGACAGGGAGGGCGAGACCCAGTACTTC CASSRGDREGETQYF
. TRBJ1-3 TRBV9 . TGTGCCAGCAGCGTAGCCCTGGGAAACACCATATATTTT CASSVALGNTIYF
. TRBJ2-1 TRBV19 TRBD2 TGTGCCAGTACCAGGGGACTAGTTTTGTCCTACAATGAGCAGTTCTTC CASTRGLVLSYNEQFF
. TRBJ2-2 TRBV7-2 TRBD2 TGTGCCAGCAGCTTAGCACTAGCGGGATACGGGGAGCTGTTTTTT CASSLALAGYGELFF